The 21 T cell receptor beta chains below come from one sample, sequenced in a study of shared clonotypes between healthy human individuals. Profiled with immunoSEQ multiplex PCR; TCRdb holds only in-frame clones, not every one. The sample consists of 2 million to 2.5 million clones, around 95% of them appearing once. What was sequenced was naive CD4+ T cells sorted from blood. The subset is: CD45RA+ positively selected. All receptors derive from a man younger than 35 in good health.

The genes are TRBV10-1 and TRBJ2-3, with 8 bases identical to TRBD1. The germline V gene has CDR1 WNHNN and CDR2 SYGVQD (reference sequence). The junction had 4 bases not matched to a gene; V was cut back by 3 bases and J by 5 bases. The CDR3 is 14 residues long. CDR3 DNA sequence: TGCGCCAGCAGTGAAAGGACAGGGATAGATACGCAGTATTTT. This translates into CASSERTGIDTQYF.

The V gene is TRBV6-5, the J gene TRBJ1-1; 7 bases align to TRBD1. The CDR3 contains 14 residues. The germline gives CDR1 MNHEY, CDR2 SVGAGI. V shed 6 bases, J shed 5 bases, and the junction held 9 bases outside the gene matches. The CDR3 sequence: CASRAGGDLTEAFF. For the CDR3, the DNA is TGTGCCAGCAGGGCAGGGGGAGATCTAACTGAAGCTTTCTTT.

V and J are TRBV11-2 and TRBJ2-7; the match to TRBD2 covers 12 bases. The CDR3 contains 17 residues. Trimming took 5 bases from V and 3 from J; bases not matched to a gene: 11. Looked up from germline, CDR1 is SGHAT and CDR2 is FQNNGV. DNA for the CDR3: TGTGCCAGCAGCAAAATCTGGGGGACTAGCGGGCTCTACGAGCAGTACTTC. Translated: CASSKIWGTSGLYEQYF.

This rearrangement joins TRBV6-1 to TRBJ2-3; possibly TRBD1 for D (5 bases). The CDR3 is 17 residues long. Deletions cut 2 bases from V and 1 base from J, with 16 bases between. Per germline, CDR1 MNHNS and CDR2 SASEGT. The CDR3 spells CASSETGQAVRTDTQYF. CDR3 nucleotide sequence: TGTGCCAGCAGTGAAACAGGCCAGGCCGTACGCACAGATACGCAGTATTTT.

The chain has TRBV10-1 and TRBJ2-7; D call uncertain. The CDR3 totals 14 residues. The germline gives CDR1 WNHNN, CDR2 SYGVQD (reference sequence). V lost 0 bases to trimming and J lost 2 bases, with 8 bases between them. In nucleotides, the CDR3 is TGCGCCAGCAGTGAGTCTCTAGGAGCCTACGAGCAGTACTTC. Its translation: CASSESLGAYEQYF.

This clone occurred a few times. The chain recombines TRBV4-1 with TRBJ2-1; D tentatively reads TRBD1 or TRBD2 (5 bases each). Germline values: CDR1 MGHRA, CDR2 YSYEKL. V was clipped by 4 bases and J by 2 bases, with 15 bases between them. There are 16 residues in the CDR3. CDR3 residues: CASSLTGRKTYNEQFF. The CDR3 nucleotides are TGCGCCAGCAGCCTCACGGGACGTAAGACCTACAATGAGCAGTTCTTC.

This clone was seen once. The V call is TRBV6-1, the J call TRBJ2-5, with D possibly TRBD1 on 5 matching bases. Between the trimmed V and J ends, which lost 2 bases and 5 bases, there was a span of 18 bases. Germline loops: CDR1 MNHNS, CDR2 SASEGT. The length of the CDR3 is 16 residues. CDR3 bases: TGTGCCAGCAGTGAAATGCGGCAGGGTCTGGGTGAGACCCAGTACTTC. Amino acid sequence: CASSEMRQGLGETQYF.

This clone has only a few counts. The gene calls are TRBV6-6 and TRBJ1-4; D gene unclear. The V end was cut by 7 bases, the J end by 7 bases, with 22 bases between. The CDR3 sequence is 16 residues long. Germline V gene lookup returns CDR1 MNHNY and CDR2 SVGAGI (reference sequence). CDR3 DNA sequence: TGTGCCAGCACCGTAAGGCCCACGGGTCCTTCTGAAAAACTGTTTTTT. It is translated as CASTVRPTGPSEKLFF.

The V gene is TRBV11-2, the J gene TRBJ2-7; maybe TRBD1 (5 bases). From germline, CDR1 is SGHAT and CDR2 FQNNGV. The CDR3 is 16 residues long. The V end lost 7 bases, the J end lost 4 bases, and 23 bases lay between the germline ends. Written as DNA, the CDR3 is TGTGCCAGCACTCCACACACAAGCGACAGAAAATACGAGCAGTACTTC. Protein sequence: CASTPHTSDRKYEQYF.

The CDR3 here is CASSPSGHPDTQYF. DNA of the CDR3: TGTGCCAGCAGCCCTTCGGGCCACCCAGATACGCAGTATTTT. The chain carries TRBV5-6 and TRBJ2-3; D unclear. This CDR3 spans 14 amino acids. Germline loops: CDR1 SGHDT, CDR2 YYEEEE. The V end was cut by 4 bases, the J end by 4 bases, with 13 bases between.

The chain has TRBV7-9 and TRBJ2-7, with 9 bases matching TRBD1. Germline trimming cut 2 bases from V and 6 bases from J; bases unmatched to any gene: 8. Germline V gene sequence: CDR1 SEHNR, CDR2 FQNEAQ (reference sequence). The CDR3 consists of 15 residues. CDR3 sequence reads: CASSLSGTGLGEQYF. Written as DNA, the CDR3 is TGTGCCAGCAGCTTATCCGGGACAGGGTTAGGCGAGCAGTACTTC. Full variable domain (remainder filled in from reference TRBV7-9 and TRBJ2-7): DTGVSQNPRHKITKRGQNVTFRCDPISEHNRLYWYRQTLGQGPEFLTYFQNEAQLEKSRLLSDRFSAERPKGSFSTLEIQRTEQGDSAMYLCASSLSGTGLGEQYFGPGTRLTVT.

The V and J genes are TRBV4-1 and TRBJ1-2, with TRBD1 as a possible D gene (6 bases). The V end lost 2 bases, the J end lost 4 bases, and 14 bases lay between the germline ends. The germline gives CDR1 MGHRA, CDR2 YSYEKL. This CDR3 spans 15 amino acids. CDR3 in DNA: TGCGCCAGCAGCCAACCTATACAGGGAACCTATGGCTACACCTTC. Translation gives CASSQPIQGTYGYTF.

This rearrangement joins TRBV6-6 to TRBJ1-1; TRBD1 agrees at 9 bases. The V segment lost 11 bases and the J segment 6 bases; nucleotides outside the gene matches: 10. This CDR3 is built from 13 residues. Germline-derived CDR1 and CDR2 are MNHNY and SVGAGI (reference sequence). CDR3 DNA sequence: TGTGCCGGAACAAGGGACAGGGCGGCTGAAGCTTTCTTT. It codes for CAGTRDRAAEAFF.

This sequence joins TRBV6-1 and TRBJ2-5; 13 bases align to TRBD2. From germline, CDR1 is MNHNS and CDR2 SASEGT. V trimming: 4 bases; J trimming: 3 bases; junction bases outside the gene matches: 5. This CDR3 comprises 16 residues. CDR3 nucleotide sequence: TGTGCCAGCAGTGCGCAACTAGCGGGGGGGAAAGAGACCCAGTACTTC. Protein: CASSAQLAGGKETQYF.

Remarks on this clone: This specimen includes other DNA sequences encoding the same CDR3. V is TRBV5-1 and J is TRBJ2-3; a possible D gene is TRBD2 (5 bases). Trimming removed 2 bases at V and 0 bases at J, with 10 bases between. This CDR3 has 15 amino acids. CDR1 is SGHRS, CDR2 YFSETQ, per germline. CDR3 bases: TGCGCCAGCAGCTTAGCGGCCGCAAGCACAGATACGCAGTATTTT. This codes for CASSLAAASTDTQYF.

V usage is TRBV7-9 and J usage is TRBJ1-2, with D uncertain. V lost 1 base and J 6 bases, leaving 9 bases between the germline ends. Germline CDR1 is SEHNR and CDR2 is FQNEAQ (reference sequence). The CDR3 totals 13 residues. The CDR3 bases are TGTGCCAGCAGCTTAGTGTCCGGGAATGGCTACACCTTC. Translating it yields CASSLVSGNGYTF.

The DNA for the CDR3 is TGCGCCAGCAGCCAAGATCGGGGTTGGAATGGCTACACCTTC. It encodes CASSQDRGWNGYTF. The rearrangement uses TRBV4-3 and TRBJ1-2; D remains ambiguous. The CDR3 sequence is 14 residues long. Trimming cost V 0 bases and J 6 bases, with 11 bases left between them. Germline V gene sequence: CDR1 LGHNA, CDR2 YSLEER.

The chain joins TRBV2 to TRBJ1-6; tentative D call: TRBD1 (5 bases). The V gene's germline CDR1 is SNHLY and CDR2 FYNNEI. V lost 9 bases to trimming and J lost 0 bases, with 12 bases between them. The CDR3 is 15 residues long. CDR3 amino acids: CASRQQSSYNSPLHF. The DNA of the CDR3 is TGTGCCAGTAGACAGCAGAGCTCCTATAATTCACCCCTCCACTTT.

Concerning this clone itself: This sample also contains other DNA sequences that code for the same CDR3. This chain links TRBV5-1 with TRBJ2-3; a possible D gene is TRBD2 (5 bases). Trimming left V 0 bases short and J 0 bases short, with 8 bases between. The CDR3 runs 15 residues. Per the germline V gene, CDR1 is SGHRS and CDR2 is YFSETQ. This CDR3 is CASSLGGKSTDTQYF. The CDR3 DNA reads TGCGCCAGCAGCTTGGGAGGGAAGAGCACAGATACGCAGTATTTT.

The chain is built from TRBV6-1 and TRBJ1-1; 8 bases are a match to TRBD1. The CDR3 has 15 residues. In germline, CDR1 is MNHNS, CDR2 SASEGT. J lost 0 bases, V lost 4 bases, and 4 bases had no gene match. This chain's CDR3 is CASSGTGFMNTEAFF. In nucleotides, the CDR3 is TGTGCCAGCAGTGGGACAGGGTTTATGAACACTGAAGCTTTCTTT.

The CDR3 DNA reads TGTGCCAGCAGCCCCTCCATGCTTGAGGGCCACTATGGCTACACCTTC. Protein: CASSPSMLEGHYGYTF. The chain joins TRBV11-2 to TRBJ1-2; D remains unclear. CDR1 SGHAT and CDR2 FQNNGV come from the germline V gene. Trimming pared 5 bases from V and 3 bases from J, leaving 19 bases between. The CDR3 runs to 16 residues.